The 6 T cell receptor beta chains below all came from one sample that was sequenced in a study of human T cells and chemical hapten exposure. Unique molecular identifiers were linked by the library to individual cDNA molecules. MiXCR, run by TCRdb on the reads, gives a single entry per CDR3 protein. The sample carries 100,000 to 150,000 distinct CDR3 sequences, 8.5% to 9% recorded once. It was unfractionated whole blood from which total RNA was extracted. Specimen: whole blood. The origin of the receptors is a human donor in good health. Some clones in this sample may be carry-over from other donors' samples.

This clonotype has at least ten counts. The chain links TRBV13 to TRBJ2-7, with no clear D. V was clipped by 5 bases and J by 6 bases, with 20 bases between them. The CDR3 is made up of 15 amino acids. Per germline, CDR1 PRHDT and CDR2 FYEKMQ (reference sequence). CDR3 in DNA: TGTGCCAGCAGCCCGCCCGTGAGCCCGGAAGGCGAGCAGTACTTC. Protein: CASSPPVSPEGEQYF. Variable domain in full (rest from reference TRBV13 and TRBJ2-7): AAGVIQSPRHLIKEKRETATLKCYPIPRHDTVYWYQQGPGQDPQFLISFYEKMQSDKGSIPDRFSAQQFSDYHSELNMSSLELGDSALYFCASSPPVSPEGEQYFGPGTRLTVT.

There are many counts of this clonotype. One junction end disagrees with the germline gene, perhaps due to a read error. J is TRBJ1-2 and V is TRBV29-1, with a tentative D call TRBD1 (6 bases). Germline CDR1 is SQVTM and CDR2 is ANQGSEA. This CDR3 is built from 12 residues. CDR3 nucleotide sequence: TGCAGCGTTGAAGCGGGGGCTTATGGCCACACCTTC. This translates into CSVEAGAYGHTF.

The sample holds a few counts of this clonotype. This chain joins TRBV29-1 and TRBJ2-7; TRBD1 is a possible D gene (6 bases). Per the germline V gene, CDR1 is SQVTM and CDR2 is ANQGSEA. CDR3 length equals 14 residues. V was pared by 2 bases and J by 0 bases, with 11 bases between. The CDR3 is CSVESPDSSYEQYF. The DNA for the CDR3 is TGCAGCGTTGAATCCCCGGACAGCTCCTACGAGCAGTACTTC.

The chain recombines TRBV6-2 or TRBV6-3 with TRBJ1-1; the D is unclear. Looked up from germline, CDR1 is MNHEY and CDR2 is SVGEGT. The CDR3 sequence is 13 residues long. V lost 6 bases to trimming and J lost 1 base, with 9 bases between them. CDR3 bases: TGTGCCAGCAGCTCCGGGTGGAACACTGAAGCTTTCTTT. Amino acid sequence: CASSSGWNTEAFF.

This clonotype occurred once. A read error may be the cause here, since a much bigger clone is one base away. The rearrangement joins TRBV6-2 or TRBV6-3 to TRBJ2-1; 10 bases are a match to TRBD2. CDR1 is MNHEY and CDR2 is SVGEGT in the germline V gene. CDR3 length: 18 amino acids. The CDR3 nucleotides read TGTGCCAGCAGCGAACGCCTAAAGCGGGGGGGCTTTTTCAATGAGCCGTTCTTC. Translated, it gives CASSERLKRGGFFNEPFF.

The chain recombines TRBV7-2 with TRBJ2-1, with 8 bases identical to TRBD1. The germline V gene has CDR1 SGHTA and CDR2 FQGNSA. With V trimmed by 2 bases and J by 0 bases, 3 bases remained unmatched. CDR3 length equals 16 residues. This CDR3 is CASSLPDRGSYNEQFF. The CDR3 coding sequence is TGTGCCAGCAGCTTACCCGACAGGGGCTCCTACAATGAGCAGTTCTTC.